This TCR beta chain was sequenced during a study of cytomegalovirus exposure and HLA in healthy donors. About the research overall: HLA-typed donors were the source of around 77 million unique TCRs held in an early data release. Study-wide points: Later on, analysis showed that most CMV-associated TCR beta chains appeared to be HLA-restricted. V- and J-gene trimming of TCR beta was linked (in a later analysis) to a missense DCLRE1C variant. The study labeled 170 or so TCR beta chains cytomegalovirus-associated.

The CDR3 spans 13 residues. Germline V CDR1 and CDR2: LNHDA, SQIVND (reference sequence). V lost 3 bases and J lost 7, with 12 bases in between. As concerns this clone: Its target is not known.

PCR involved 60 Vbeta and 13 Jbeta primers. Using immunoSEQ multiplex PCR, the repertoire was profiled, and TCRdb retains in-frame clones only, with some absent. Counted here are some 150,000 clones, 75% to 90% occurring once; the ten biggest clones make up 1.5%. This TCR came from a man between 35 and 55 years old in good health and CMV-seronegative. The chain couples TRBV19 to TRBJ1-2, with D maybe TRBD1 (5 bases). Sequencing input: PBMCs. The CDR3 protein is CASSIAQGFGYTF. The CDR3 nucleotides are TGTGCCAGTAGTATTGCCCAGGGCTTTGGCTACACCTTC.